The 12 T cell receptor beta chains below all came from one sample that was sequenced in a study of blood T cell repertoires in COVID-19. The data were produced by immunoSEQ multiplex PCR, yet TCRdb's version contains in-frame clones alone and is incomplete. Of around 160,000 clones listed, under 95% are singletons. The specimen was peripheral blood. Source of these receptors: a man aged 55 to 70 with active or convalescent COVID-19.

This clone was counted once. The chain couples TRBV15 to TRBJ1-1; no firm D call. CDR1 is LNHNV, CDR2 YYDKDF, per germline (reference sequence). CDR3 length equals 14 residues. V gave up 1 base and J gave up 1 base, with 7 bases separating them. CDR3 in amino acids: CATSRVRGNTEAFF. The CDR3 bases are TGTGCCACCAGCAGAGTTCGAGGGAACACTGAAGCTTTCTTT.

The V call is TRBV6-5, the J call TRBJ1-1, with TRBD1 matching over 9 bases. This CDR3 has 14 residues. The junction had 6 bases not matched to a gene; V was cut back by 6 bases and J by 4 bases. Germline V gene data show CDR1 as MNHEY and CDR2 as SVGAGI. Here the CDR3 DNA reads TGTGCCAGCAGGTCGACAGGGGGGAGCACTGAAGCTTTCTTT. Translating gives CASRSTGGSTEAFF.

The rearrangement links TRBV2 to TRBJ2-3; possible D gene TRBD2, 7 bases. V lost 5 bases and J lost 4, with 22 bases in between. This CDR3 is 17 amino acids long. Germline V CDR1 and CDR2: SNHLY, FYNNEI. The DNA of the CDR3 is TGTGCCAGCAGTTCGGACGTTGGGGGGGCTGTGGCAGATACGCAGTATTTT. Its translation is CASSSDVGGAVADTQYF.

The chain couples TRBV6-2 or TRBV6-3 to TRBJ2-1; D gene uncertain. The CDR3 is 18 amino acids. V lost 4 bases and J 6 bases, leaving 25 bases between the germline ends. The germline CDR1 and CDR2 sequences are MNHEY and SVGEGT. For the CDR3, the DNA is TGTGCCAGCAGTTCCCCCTTGAGGTCCGTTCCCGTCGGCAATGAGCAGTTCTTC. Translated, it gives CASSSPLRSVPVGNEQFF.

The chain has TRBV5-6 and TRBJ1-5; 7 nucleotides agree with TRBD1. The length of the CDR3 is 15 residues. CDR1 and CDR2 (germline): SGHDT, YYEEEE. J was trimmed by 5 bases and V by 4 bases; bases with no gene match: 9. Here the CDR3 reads CASSASNRGDQPQHF. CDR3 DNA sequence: TGTGCCAGCAGCGCGTCAAACAGGGGCGATCAGCCCCAGCATTTT.

The CDR3, as DNA: TGCGCCAAGAGGTATGAGCAGTTCTTC. Translated, it gives CAKRYEQFF. The chain joins TRBV5-1 to TRBJ2-1; D remains ambiguous. The CDR3 runs 9 residues. Germline values: CDR1 SGHRS, CDR2 YFSETQ. The V and J ends lost 9 bases and 8 bases respectively, with 6 bases between them.

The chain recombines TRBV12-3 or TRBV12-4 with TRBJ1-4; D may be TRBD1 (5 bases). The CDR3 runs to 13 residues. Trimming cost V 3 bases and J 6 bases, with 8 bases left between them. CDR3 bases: TGTGCCAGCAGTTTCGGGGGTTATGAAAAACTGTTTTTT. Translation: CASSFGGYEKLFF.

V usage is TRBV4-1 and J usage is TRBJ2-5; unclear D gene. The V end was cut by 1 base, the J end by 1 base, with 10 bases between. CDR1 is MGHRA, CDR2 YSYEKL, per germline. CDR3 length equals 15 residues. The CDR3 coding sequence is TGCGCCAGCAGCCAAGTCCCAGTCTTCCAAGAGACCCAGTACTTC. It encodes CASSQVPVFQETQYF.

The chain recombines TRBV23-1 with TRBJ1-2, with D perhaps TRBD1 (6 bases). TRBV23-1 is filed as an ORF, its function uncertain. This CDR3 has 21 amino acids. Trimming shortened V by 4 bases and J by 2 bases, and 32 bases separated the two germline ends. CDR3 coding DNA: TGCGCCAGCAGTCTCATGCGTGGGGGCCTCTATACCCGTCCCCTAAACTATGGCTACACCTTC. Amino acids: CASSLMRGGLYTRPLNYGYTF.

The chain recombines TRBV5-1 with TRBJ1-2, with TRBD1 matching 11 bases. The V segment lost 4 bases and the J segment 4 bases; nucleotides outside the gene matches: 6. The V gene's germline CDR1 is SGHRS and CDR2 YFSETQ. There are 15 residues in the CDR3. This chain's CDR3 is CASSMGQGVSYGYTF. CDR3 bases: TGCGCCAGCAGCATGGGACAGGGGGTAAGCTATGGCTACACCTTC.

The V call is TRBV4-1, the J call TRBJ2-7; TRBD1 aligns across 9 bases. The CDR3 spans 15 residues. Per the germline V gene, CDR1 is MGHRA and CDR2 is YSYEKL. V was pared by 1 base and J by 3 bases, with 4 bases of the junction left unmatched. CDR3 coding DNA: TGCGCCAGCAGCCAAGTTTCGACAGGGGGCTACGAGCAGTACTTC. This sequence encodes CASSQVSTGGYEQYF.

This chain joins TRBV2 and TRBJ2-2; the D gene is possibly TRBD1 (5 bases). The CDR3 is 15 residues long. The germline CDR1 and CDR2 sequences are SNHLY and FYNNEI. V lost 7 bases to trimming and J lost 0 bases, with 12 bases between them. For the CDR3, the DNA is TGTGCCAGCAAAAAGACAGCCTCGAACACCGGGGAGCTGTTTTTT. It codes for CASKKTASNTGELFF. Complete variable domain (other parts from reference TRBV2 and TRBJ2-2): EPEVTQTPSHQVTQMGQEVILRCVPISNHLYFYWYRQILGQKVEFLVSFYNNEISEKSEIFDDQFSVERPDGSNFTLKIRSTKLEDSAMYFCASKKTASNTGELFFGEGSRLTVL.